This TCR beta chain was sequenced for a study of T cell responses to AZD1222 COVID-19 vaccine. Study results and limitations: There were mostly white British donors and more females than males, and clonal diversity was possibly underestimated.

V shed 0 bases and J shed 5 bases, with 12 bases lying between them. This CDR3 comprises 14 residues. Germline V gene lookup returns CDR1 SGHRS and CDR2 YFSETQ. Some clones are missing from TCRdb's copy, which holds only in-frame ones; the method was immunoSEQ multiplex PCR. This sample has about 160,000 clones, with around nine tenths found just once. As concerns this clone: The antigen is not known. Other DNA sequences from this sample encode an identical CDR3 as well.

The receptor comes from an adult in good health. This sequence joins TRBV5-1 and TRBJ2-7; no clear D gene. The sequenced sample was peripheral blood, obtained on day 0 of AZD1222 vaccination. The DNA for the CDR3 is TGCGCCAGCAGCTTGGCCGGCATTGCTCACGAGCAGTACTTC. This translates into CASSLAGIAHEQYF. Complete variable domain (other parts from reference TRBV5-1 and TRBJ2-7): KAGVTQTPRYLIKTRGQQVTLSCSPISGHRSVSWYQQTPGQGLQFLFEYFSETQRNKGNFPGRFSGRQFSNSRSEMNVSTLELGDSALYLCASSLAGIAHEQYFGPGTRLTVT.